The 21 T cell receptor beta chains below come from one sample, sequenced in a study of T cell responses to AZD1222 COVID-19 vaccine. Assay: immunoSEQ multiplex PCR; the TCRdb copy retains only in-frame clones and omits some. This sample has about 97,000 clones; around nine tenths occur once, and the top ten carry about 2.8%. The input for sequencing was peripheral blood, taken on day 0 of AZD1222 vaccination. The receptor set was obtained from an adult in good health.

The genes are TRBV5-1 and TRBJ2-1; weak D call: TRBD1 (5 bases). Trimming left V 0 bases short and J 6 bases short, with 13 bases between. Per the germline V gene, CDR1 is SGHRS and CDR2 is YFSETQ. The CDR3 consists of 15 residues. The CDR3 region is CASSLATTRANEQFF. The CDR3 DNA sequence: TGCGCCAGCAGCTTGGCCACCACCAGGGCCAATGAGCAGTTCTTC.

This clone came up once. V is TRBV5-4 and J is TRBJ2-3; 8 nucleotides line up with TRBD2. Looked up from germline, CDR1 is SGHNT and CDR2 is YYREEE (reference sequence). V was pared by 4 bases and J by 1 base, with 11 bases of the junction left unmatched. The CDR3 is made up of 17 amino acids. The CDR3 sequence is CASSSTGRGGRTDTQYF. The CDR3 DNA follows: TGTGCCAGCAGCAGTACGGGTCGGGGGGGCCGCACAGATACGCAGTATTTT. Drawing the rest from reference TRBV5-4 and TRBJ2-3, the complete variable domain is ETGVTQSPTHLIKTRGQQVTLRCSSQSGHNTVSWYQQALGQGPQFIFQYYREEENGRGNFPPRFSGLQFPNYSSELNVNALELDDSALYLCASSSTGRGGRTDTQYFGPGTRLTVL.

This chain links TRBV30 with TRBJ1-1, with D unresolved. Between the trimmed V and J ends, which lost 4 bases and 5 bases, there was a span of 20 bases. CDR3 length: 15 amino acids. Germline V gene lookup returns CDR1 GTSNPN and CDR2 SVGIG (reference sequence). The CDR3, as DNA: TGTGCCTGGACCACCCTTAGCCCAAGGAAAACTGAAGCTTTCTTT. It translates to CAWTTLSPRKTEAFF.

The chain has TRBV7-2 and TRBJ1-5; D might be TRBD1 (6 bases). CDR1 and CDR2 (germline): SGHTA, FQGNSA. The V and J ends lost 7 bases and 6 bases respectively, with 16 bases between them. The CDR3 runs to 14 residues. In DNA form, the CDR3 reads TGTGCCAGCAACGGACAGTTCGCGGCTCAGCCCCAGCATTTT. This gives the protein CASNGQFAAQPQHF.

The chain carries TRBV3-1 (or the pseudogene TRBV3-2) and TRBJ2-3; 9 positions agree with TRBD1. The CDR3 spans 14 residues. The ends lost 4 bases at V and 4 bases at J; junction bases unmatched: 3. CDR1 LGHDT and CDR2 YNNKEL come from the germline V gene (reference sequence). The CDR3 DNA follows: TGTGCCAGCAGCCGGCGGACAGGGGCAGATACGCAGTATTTT. Translated, it gives CASSRRTGADTQYF.

The V call is TRBV27, the J call TRBJ1-5; no definite D call. This CDR3 region has 14 residues. Trimming cost V 3 bases and J 0 bases, with 6 bases left between them. Per germline, CDR1 MNHEY and CDR2 SMNVEV (reference sequence). CDR3 DNA sequence: TGTGCCAGCAGTTTCGCAGCTAGCAATCAGCCCCAGCATTTT. Its translation: CASSFAASNQPQHF.

With respect to this clone: Other DNA sequences from this sample encode an identical CDR3 as well. The chain carries TRBV5-1 and TRBJ2-6, with D unresolved. Germline CDR1 SGHRS, CDR2 YFSETQ. The CDR3 contains 14 residues. With 0 bases removed from V and 1 base from J, the gap between germline ends came to 2 bases. The CDR3: CASSLGSGANVLTF. In DNA, the CDR3 is TGCGCCAGCAGCTTGGGTTCTGGGGCCAACGTCCTGACTTTC. The variable domain in full, with the rest retrieved from reference TRBV5-1 and TRBJ2-6, is KAGVTQTPRYLIKTRGQQVTLSCSPISGHRSVSWYQQTPGQGLQFLFEYFSETQRNKGNFPGRFSGRQFSNSRSEMNVSTLELGDSALYLCASSLGSGANVLTFGAGSRLTVL.

The rearrangement links TRBV3-1 (or the pseudogene TRBV3-2) to TRBJ1-1; D remains ambiguous. CDR1 LGHDT and CDR2 YNNKEL come from the germline V gene (reference sequence). With 4 bases removed from V and 3 bases from J, the gap between germline ends came to 24 bases. The CDR3 has 18 residues. The CDR3 DNA reads TGTGCCAGCAGCCGGGAGGGCGTTCAGGTCCCGCGGCACACTGAAGCTTTCTTT. Protein sequence: CASSREGVQVPRHTEAFF.

The rearrangement uses TRBV7-2 and TRBJ2-1, with 9 nucleotides matching TRBD1. The germline V gene has CDR1 SGHTA and CDR2 FQGNSA. The CDR3 contains 15 residues. V dropped 6 bases and J dropped 4; count of bases not matched to a gene: 7. The CDR3 spells CASSADRGVYNEQFF. Written as DNA, the CDR3 is TGTGCCAGCAGTGCTGACAGGGGGGTTTACAATGAGCAGTTCTTC.

This rearrangement joins TRBV5-1 to TRBJ2-7, with 7 bases fitting TRBD2. V trimming: 6 bases; J trimming: 1 base; junction bases outside the gene matches: 13. Germline CDR1 is SGHRS and CDR2 is YFSETQ. The CDR3 covers 16 residues. The CDR3 nucleotides are TGCGCCAGCACCCCTCGTGGGGCTAGCGGTTCCTACGAGCAGTACTTC. Translating it yields CASTPRGASGSYEQYF.

The chain has TRBV7-9 and TRBJ2-5; D unresolved. The CDR3 consists of 13 residues. The germline V gene encodes CDR1 SEHNR and CDR2 FQNEAQ (reference sequence). V was clipped by 5 bases and J by 5 bases, with 12 bases between them. CDR3 sequence reads: CASSPRVGETQYF. The CDR3 DNA reads TGTGCCAGCAGCCCCCGGGTAGGCGAGACCCAGTACTTC.

The genes are TRBV28 and TRBJ2-1; TRBD1 aligns across 8 bases. V dropped 4 bases and J dropped 2; count of bases not matched to a gene: 4. CDR1 is MDHEN, CDR2 SYDVKM, per germline. This CDR3 comprises 15 residues. The CDR3 sequence: CASSSPGQAYNEQFF. As DNA, the CDR3 is TGTGCCAGCAGTTCACCGGGACAGGCCTACAATGAGCAGTTCTTC. The complete variable domain, with remaining parts taken from reference TRBV28 and TRBJ2-1, reads DVKVTQSSRYLVKRTGEKVFLECVQDMDHENMFWYRQDPGLGLRLIYFSYDVKMKEKGDIPEGYSVSREKKERFSLILESASTNQTSMYLCASSSPGQAYNEQFFGPGTRLTVL.

This chain links TRBV24-1 with TRBJ2-3; 9 bases line up with TRBD2. The length of the CDR3 is 15 residues. J lost 2 bases, V lost 6 bases, and 5 bases had no gene match. CDR1 and CDR2 from the germline V gene are KGHDR and SFDVKD. CDR3: CATSSSGALTDTQYF. The CDR3 coding sequence is TGTGCCACCAGTTCTAGCGGGGCCCTCACAGATACGCAGTATTTT.

The J gene is TRBJ1-2, the V gene TRBV11-2, with TRBD1 as a possible D gene (5 bases). Germline values: CDR1 SGHAT, CDR2 FQNNGV. The CDR3 has 13 amino acids. Trimming stripped 4 bases from V and 6 bases from J, with 12 bases between. The CDR3 DNA reads TGTGCCAGCAGCTCCCAGGGATTGGATGGCTACACCTTC. The encoded protein is CASSSQGLDGYTF. Based on the CDR3 plus reference TRBV11-2 and TRBJ1-2, the full variable domain is EAGVAQSPRYKIIEKRQSVAFWCNPISGHATLYWYQQILGQGPKLLIQFQNNGVVDDSQLPKDRFSAERLKGVDSTLKIQPAKLEDSAVYLCASSSQGLDGYTFGSGTRLTVV.

The CDR3 region is CASSPGRGQRTDTQYF. Here the CDR3 DNA reads TGTGCCAGCTCACCGGGAAGGGGGCAGCGCACAGATACGCAGTATTTT. The V and J genes are TRBV18 and TRBJ2-3; 7 nucleotides match TRBD1. The V gene end was trimmed by 3 bases and the J gene end by 1 base; junction bases not matched to a gene: 7. CDR1 KGHSH and CDR2 LQKENI come from the germline V gene. This CDR3 contains 16 residues.

The chain combines TRBV5-6 with TRBJ2-7, with 7 positions matching TRBD1. The CDR3 covers 13 residues. The germline CDR1 and CDR2 sequences are SGHDT and YYEEEE. Germline trimming cut 4 bases from V and 8 bases from J; bases unmatched to any gene: 9. CDR3 DNA sequence: TGTGCCAGCAGCCCCCCGACAGGGTGGAAGCAGTACTTC. This gives the protein CASSPPTGWKQYF. The variable domain in full, with the rest retrieved from reference TRBV5-6 and TRBJ2-7, is DAGVTQSPTHLIKTRGQQVTLRCSPKSGHDTVSWYQQALGQGPQFIFQYYEEEERQRGNFPDRFSGHQFPNYSSELNVNALLLGDSALYLCASSPPTGWKQYFGPGTRLTVT.

A remark on this clone: Germline is not matched at one junction end, which may reflect a read error. The chain uses TRBV11-3 and TRBJ1-2; 7 nucleotides agree with TRBD1. CDR1 is SGHNT, CDR2 YENEEA, per germline. The CDR3 is 13 amino acids. The CDR3 nucleotides are TGTGCCAGCAGCTTAAATACAGGGGTCGGCTGCACCTTC. It translates to CASSLNTGVGCTF.

The chain links TRBV27 to TRBJ1-5; possibly TRBD1 for D (5 bases). Germline CDR1 is MNHEY and CDR2 is SMNVEV (reference sequence). CDR3 length: 13 amino acids. V lost 5 bases to trimming and J lost 4 bases, with 9 bases between them. DNA for the CDR3: TGTGCCAGCAGTATTGACAGAAATCAGCCCCAGCATTTT. As protein: CASSIDRNQPQHF.

The rearrangement uses TRBV10-2 and TRBJ1-1; D remains unclear. The CDR3 consists of 12 residues. The germline V gene has CDR1 WSHSY and CDR2 SAAADI. V was shortened by 8 bases and J by 5 bases, with 12 bases between the two germline ends. The CDR3 here is CASRGVVTEAFF. The CDR3 nucleotides are TGCGCCAGCCGCGGGGTGGTGACTGAAGCTTTCTTT.

This clone was counted a single time. The CDR3 reads CSASPTPPQTYEQYF. The CDR3, as DNA: TGCAGTGCTAGTCCCACCCCCCCGCAGACCTACGAGCAGTACTTC. The V call is TRBV20-1, the J call TRBJ2-7; D remains unclear. The V end was cut by 3 bases, the J end by 2 bases, with 17 bases between. CDR3 length: 15 amino acids. Germline CDR1 DFQATT, CDR2 SNEGSKA (reference sequence).

This clone was seen once. This same CDR3 is encoded by further DNA sequences in the sample. The DNA of the CDR3 is TGCGCCAGCAGCTTGGAAGCAACTAATGAAAAACTGTTTTTT. Protein: CASSLEATNEKLFF. V and J are TRBV5-1 and TRBJ1-4; D unresolved. Germline CDR1 and CDR2: SGHRS and YFSETQ. The CDR3 contains 14 residues. V was clipped by 0 bases and J by 0 bases, with 3 bases between them.